This TCR beta chain is drawn from a study of T cells in Graves' hyperthyroidism and ophthalmopathy. Study results and limitations: In blood, most of the thyroid clonotypes expanded above 0.001 were also present.

This clonotype has a count of ten or more. Its antigen remains unknown. RNA transcripts were the template for amplifying TCR beta CDR3 regions. A set of HTBI primers served as the primers for a first-round RT-PCR of the TCR CDR3. MiXCR, applied by TCRdb to the multiplex PCR reads, yields one record per CDR3 protein. The table records over 700,000 distinct CDR3 sequences, roughly 40% of them present only once. CDR3 size: 13 residues. Germline values: CDR1 SGDLS, CDR2 YYNGEE. V was pared by 0 bases and J by 5 bases, with 9 bases between. The source is a young man with Graves' hyperthyroidism. The chain joins TRBV9 to TRBJ2-7; weak D call: TRBD2 (5 bases). The sequencing sample was made of blood. CDR3 residues: CASSVEGEDEQYF. The CDR3 DNA reads as TGTGCCAGCAGCGTAGAGGGAGAGGACGAGCAGTACTTC.